The clone carrying this T cell receptor (beta chain) was counted only a few times. Its target is unknown. The sample originates from a study of cytomegalovirus exposure and HLA in healthy donors. Background on the study: Within an early data release were about 85 million unique TCRs drawn from HLA-typed donors. Study-level points and caveats: The majority of CMV-associated TCR beta chains were reported as apparently HLA-restricted in a later analysis. Most TCR beta V segments were productive about 90% or about 30% of the time in an earlier analysis.

Per the germline V gene, CDR1 is LGHNA and CDR2 is YSLEER. The V gene lost 0 bases and the J gene lost 7 bases, with 13 bases spanning the gap. The length of the CDR3 is 15 residues. Researchers ran the PCR with 60 Vbeta and 13 Jbeta primers. The repertoire was sequenced with immunoSEQ multiplex PCR; TCRdb's copy has only in-frame clones and lacks some. This sample has around 190,000 clones; under 80% occur once, and the top ten carry about 4.6%. The chain carries TRBV4-3 and TRBJ1-3; D gene ambiguous. The sequence was obtained from a man aged 30 to 39 in good health and CMV-seropositive. The sample comprised PBMCs. CDR3: CASSQDVAASNTIYF. The CDR3 nucleotides read TGCGCCAGCAGCCAAGATGTCGCAGCTAGTAACACCATATATTTT.